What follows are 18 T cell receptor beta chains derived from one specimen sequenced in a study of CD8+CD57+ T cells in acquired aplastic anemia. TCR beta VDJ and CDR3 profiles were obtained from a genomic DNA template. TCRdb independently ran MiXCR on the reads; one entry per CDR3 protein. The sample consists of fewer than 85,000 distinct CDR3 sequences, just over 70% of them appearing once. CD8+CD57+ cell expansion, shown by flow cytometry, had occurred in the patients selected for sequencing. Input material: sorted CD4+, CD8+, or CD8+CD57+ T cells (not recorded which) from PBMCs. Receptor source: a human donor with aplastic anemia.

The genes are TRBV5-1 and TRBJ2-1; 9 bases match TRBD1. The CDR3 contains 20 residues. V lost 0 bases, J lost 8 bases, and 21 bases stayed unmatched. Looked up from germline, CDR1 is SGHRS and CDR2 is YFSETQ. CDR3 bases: TGCGCCAGCAGCTTGGACTTTGGACAGGGGATCTCAGTCATGGACCATGAGCAGTTCTTC. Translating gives CASSLDFGQGISVMDHEQFF.

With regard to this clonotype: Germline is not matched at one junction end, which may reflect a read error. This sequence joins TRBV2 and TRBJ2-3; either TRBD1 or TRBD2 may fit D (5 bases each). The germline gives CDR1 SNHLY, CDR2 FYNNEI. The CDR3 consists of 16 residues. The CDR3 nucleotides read TGTGCCGGCAGTGCAGATGCCGGGACCCGGGGAGATACGCAGTATTTT. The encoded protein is CAGSADAGTRGDTQYF.

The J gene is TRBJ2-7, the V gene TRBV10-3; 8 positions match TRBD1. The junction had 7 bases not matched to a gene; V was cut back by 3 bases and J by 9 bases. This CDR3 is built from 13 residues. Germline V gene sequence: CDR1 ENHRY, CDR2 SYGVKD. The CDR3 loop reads CAISDRQGARQYF. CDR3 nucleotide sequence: TGTGCCATCAGTGATCGGCAGGGGGCCAGGCAGTACTTC.

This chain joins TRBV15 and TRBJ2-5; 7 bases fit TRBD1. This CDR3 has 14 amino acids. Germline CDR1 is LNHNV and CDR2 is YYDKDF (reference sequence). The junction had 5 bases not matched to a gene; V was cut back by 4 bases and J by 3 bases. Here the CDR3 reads CATSTRTGEETQYF. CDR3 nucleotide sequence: TGTGCCACCAGCACCCGGACAGGTGAAGAGACCCAGTACTTC. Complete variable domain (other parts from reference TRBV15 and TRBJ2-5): DAMVIQNPRYQVTQFGKPVTLSCSQTLNHNVMYWYQQKSSQAPKLLFHYYDKDFNNEADTPDNFQSRRPNTSFCFLDIRSPGLGDTAMYLCATSTRTGEETQYFGPGTRLLVL.

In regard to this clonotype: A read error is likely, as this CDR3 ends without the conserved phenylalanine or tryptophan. CDR3 loop: CASSLGRHNSPLHL. The DNA of the CDR3 is TGTGCCAGCAGCTTAGGGCGGCATAATTCACCCCTCCACTTA. The rearrangement joins TRBV7-9 to TRBJ1-6; D remains unclear. Per germline, CDR1 SEHNR and CDR2 FQNEAQ (reference sequence). Trimming cost V 1 base and J 5 bases, with 6 bases left between them. The CDR3 runs to 14 residues.

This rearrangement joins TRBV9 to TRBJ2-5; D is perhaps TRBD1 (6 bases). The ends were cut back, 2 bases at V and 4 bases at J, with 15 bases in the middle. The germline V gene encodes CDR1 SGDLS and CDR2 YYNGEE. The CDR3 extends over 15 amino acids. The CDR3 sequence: CASSVAGDTGETQYF. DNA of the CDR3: TGTGCCAGCAGCGTGGCTGGGGACACCGGAGAGACCCAGTACTTC. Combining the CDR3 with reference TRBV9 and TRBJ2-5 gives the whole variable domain DSGVTQTPKHLITATGQRVTLRCSPRSGDLSVYWYQQSLDQGLQFLIQYYNGEERAKGNILERFSAQQFPDLHSELNLSSLELGDSALYFCASSVAGDTGETQYFGPGTRLLVL.

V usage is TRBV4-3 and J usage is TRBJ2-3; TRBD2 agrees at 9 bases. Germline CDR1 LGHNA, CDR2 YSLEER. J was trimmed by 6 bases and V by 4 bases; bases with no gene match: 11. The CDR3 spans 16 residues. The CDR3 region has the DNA TGCGCCAGCAGCCCCAAGTTTGCGGGGGGGCCCGATACGCAGTATTTT. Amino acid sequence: CASSPKFAGGPDTQYF.

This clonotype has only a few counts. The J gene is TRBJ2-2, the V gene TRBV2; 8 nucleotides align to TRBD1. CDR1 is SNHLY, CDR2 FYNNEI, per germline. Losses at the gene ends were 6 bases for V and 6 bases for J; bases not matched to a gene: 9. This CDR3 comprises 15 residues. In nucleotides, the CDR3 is TGTGCCAGCAGCTCGGGACAGGTCAGCCCCGGGGAGCTGTTTTTT. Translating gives CASSSGQVSPGELFF.

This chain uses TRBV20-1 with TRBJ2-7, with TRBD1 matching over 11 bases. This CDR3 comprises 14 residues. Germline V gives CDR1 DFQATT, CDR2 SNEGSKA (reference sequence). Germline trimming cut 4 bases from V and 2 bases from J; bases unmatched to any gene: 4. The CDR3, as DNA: TGCAGTGCTATGCCGGGACAGGGGGCCTACGAGCAGTACTTC. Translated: CSAMPGQGAYEQYF.

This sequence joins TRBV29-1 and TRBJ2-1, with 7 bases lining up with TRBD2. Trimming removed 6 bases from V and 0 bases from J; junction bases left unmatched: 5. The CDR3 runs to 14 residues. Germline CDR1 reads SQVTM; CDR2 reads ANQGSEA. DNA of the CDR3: TGCAGCGTCGGACTAGGGAGCTCCTACAATGAGCAGTTCTTC. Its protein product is CSVGLGSSYNEQFF.

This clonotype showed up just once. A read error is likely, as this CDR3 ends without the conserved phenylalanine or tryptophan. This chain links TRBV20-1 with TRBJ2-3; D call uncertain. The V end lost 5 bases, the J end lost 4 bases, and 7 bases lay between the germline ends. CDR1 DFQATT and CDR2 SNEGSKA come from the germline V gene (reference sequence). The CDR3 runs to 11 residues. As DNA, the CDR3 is TGCAGTGCTCGACTTTCAGATACGCAGTATTCT. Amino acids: CSARLSDTQYS.

The CDR3 sequence is CASLWFVLNTDTQYF. The CDR3 DNA sequence: TGTGCCAGCCTTTGGTTTGTCCTAAACACAGATACGCAGTATTTT. The chain combines TRBV2 with TRBJ2-3; D is uncertain. The CDR3 runs 15 residues. Germline values: CDR1 SNHLY, CDR2 FYNNEI. Trimming left V 8 bases short and J 2 bases short, with 17 bases between. The full variable domain, rest sourced from reference TRBV2 and TRBJ2-3, is EPEVTQTPSHQVTQMGQEVILRCVPISNHLYFYWYRQILGQKVEFLVSFYNNEISEKSEIFDDQFSVERPDGSNFTLKIRSTKLEDSAMYFCASLWFVLNTDTQYFGPGTRLTVL.

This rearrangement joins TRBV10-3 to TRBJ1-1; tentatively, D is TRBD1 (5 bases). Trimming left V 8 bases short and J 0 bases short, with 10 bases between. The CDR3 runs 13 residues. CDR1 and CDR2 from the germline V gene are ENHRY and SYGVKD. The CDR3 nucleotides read TGTGCCATCTCCGGGGGACTGAACACTGAAGCTTTCTTT. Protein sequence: CAISGGLNTEAFF.

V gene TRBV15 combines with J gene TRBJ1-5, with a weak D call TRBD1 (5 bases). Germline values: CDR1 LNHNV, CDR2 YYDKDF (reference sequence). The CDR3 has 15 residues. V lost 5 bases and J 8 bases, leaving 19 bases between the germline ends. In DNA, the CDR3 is TGTGCCACCAGCGACGGGGGGATTCCTTTGGAGCCCCAGCATTTT. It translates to CATSDGGIPLEPQHF.

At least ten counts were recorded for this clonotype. The CDR3 is CASSLGGDRGYTF. CDR3 bases: TGTGCCAGCAGCTTAGGAGGGGATCGCGGCTACACCTTC. The chain uses TRBV27 and TRBJ1-2; tentative D call: TRBD1 (5 bases). The V gene lost 6 bases and the J gene lost 8 bases, with 16 bases spanning the gap. The CDR3 extends over 13 amino acids. From germline, CDR1 is MNHEY and CDR2 SMNVEV (reference sequence).

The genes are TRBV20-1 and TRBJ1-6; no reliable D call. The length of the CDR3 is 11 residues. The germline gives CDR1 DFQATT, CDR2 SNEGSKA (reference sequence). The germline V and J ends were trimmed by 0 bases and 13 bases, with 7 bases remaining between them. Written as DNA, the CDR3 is TGCAGTGCTAGAGATGGTGTGCCCCTCCACTTT. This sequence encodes CSARDGVPLHF.

CDR3 sequence reads: CASSEGQVAAYEQYF. The CDR3 bases are TGTGCCAGCAGTGAAGGTCAGGTGGCGGCCTACGAGCAGTACTTC. The chain couples TRBV2 to TRBJ2-7; D is unclear. V lost 1 base to trimming and J lost 2 bases, with 12 bases between them. The CDR3 has 15 residues. Germline lookup yields CDR1 SNHLY and CDR2 FYNNEI.

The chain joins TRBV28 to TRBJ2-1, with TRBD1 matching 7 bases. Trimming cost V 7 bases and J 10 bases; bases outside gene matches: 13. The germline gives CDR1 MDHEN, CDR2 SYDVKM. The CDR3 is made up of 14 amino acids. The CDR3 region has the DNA TGTGCCAGCACCACCGGGACAGCTAGCTACGAGCAGTTCTTC. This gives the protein CASTTGTASYEQFF.